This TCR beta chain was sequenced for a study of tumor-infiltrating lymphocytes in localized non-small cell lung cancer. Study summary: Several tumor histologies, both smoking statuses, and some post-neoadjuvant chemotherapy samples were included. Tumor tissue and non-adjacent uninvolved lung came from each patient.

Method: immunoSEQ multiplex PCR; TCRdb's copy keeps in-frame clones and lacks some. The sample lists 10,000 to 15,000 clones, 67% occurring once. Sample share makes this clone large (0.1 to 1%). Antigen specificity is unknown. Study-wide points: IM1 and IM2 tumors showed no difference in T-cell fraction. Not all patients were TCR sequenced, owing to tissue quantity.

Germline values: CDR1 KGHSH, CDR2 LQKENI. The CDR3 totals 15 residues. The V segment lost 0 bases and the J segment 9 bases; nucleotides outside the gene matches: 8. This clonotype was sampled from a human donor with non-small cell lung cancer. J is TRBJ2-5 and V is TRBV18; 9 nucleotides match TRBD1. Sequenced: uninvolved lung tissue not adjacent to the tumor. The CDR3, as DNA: TGTGCCAGCTCACCACCGGACAGGGGCGTCGGGTCCCAGTACTTC. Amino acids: CASSPPDRGVGSQYF.